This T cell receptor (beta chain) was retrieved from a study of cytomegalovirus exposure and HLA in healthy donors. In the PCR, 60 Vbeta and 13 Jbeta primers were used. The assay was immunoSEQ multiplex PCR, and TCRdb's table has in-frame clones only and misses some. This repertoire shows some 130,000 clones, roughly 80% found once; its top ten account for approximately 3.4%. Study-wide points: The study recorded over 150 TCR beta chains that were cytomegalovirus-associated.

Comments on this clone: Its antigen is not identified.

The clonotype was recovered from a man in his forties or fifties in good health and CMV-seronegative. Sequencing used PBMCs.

The CDR3 loop reads CASSVGDQGFNEQFF. Written as DNA, the CDR3 is TGTGCCAGCAGCGTGGGCGACCAGGGGTTCAATGAGCAGTTCTTC. The chain carries TRBV7-2 and TRBJ2-1; TRBD1 might be the D (6 bases). The CDR3 spans 15 residues. Germline loops: CDR1 SGHTA, CDR2 FQGNSA. V was pared by 5 bases and J by 6 bases, with 17 bases between.